Each of the 9 T cell receptor beta chains below was sequenced from the same sample in a study of control samples from healthy donors and cancer patients (dated by TCRdb to 2019 to 2021). The library was obtained by the immunoSEQ multiplex PCR assay. Drawn from immuneACCESS, this table holds only the in-frame rearrangements with V and J called that TCRdb kept. Clones are partly lost; checked studies trace under half to an unresolved V gene and leave the rest unexplained. The table for this sample records some 180,000 clones. Roughly 2% of the sample is held by the ten biggest clonotypes. Material for sequencing was blood. The origin of the receptors is a woman aged 25 to 45 in good health.

CDR3 sequence reads: CASFGSYSGNTIYF. The CDR3 coding sequence is TGTGCCAGCTTTGGAAGTTACTCTGGAAACACCATATATTTT. The chain combines TRBV28 with TRBJ1-3, with D uncertain. Germline V CDR1 and CDR2: MDHEN, SYDVKM. CDR3 length: 14 residues. Trimming removed 8 bases from V and 0 bases from J, with 11 bases in between.

J is TRBJ2-7 and V is TRBV7-9; D gene uncertain. The CDR3 has 14 residues. Germline V lookup: CDR1 SEHNR, CDR2 FQNEAQ (reference sequence). Trimming removed 1 base from V and 2 bases from J, with 9 bases in between. The chain's CDR3 is CASSLGPKPYEQYF. CDR3 nucleotide sequence: TGTGCCAGCAGCTTAGGTCCCAAGCCCTACGAGCAGTACTTC. The whole variable domain, filled in from reference TRBV7-9 and TRBJ2-7, reads DTGVSQNPRHKITKRGQNVTFRCDPISEHNRLYWYRQTLGQGPEFLTYFQNEAQLEKSRLLSDRFSAERPKGSFSTLEIQRTEQGDSAMYLCASSLGPKPYEQYFGPGTRLTVT.

J is TRBJ1-5 and V is TRBV12-3 or TRBV12-4, with 7 positions matching TRBD1. This CDR3 has 12 residues. V lost 6 bases to trimming and J lost 8 bases; unmatched junction nucleotides: 4. CDR3 sequence reads: CASRNRGKPQHF. In DNA form, the CDR3 reads TGTGCCAGCAGAAACAGGGGAAAGCCCCAGCATTTT.

The chain combines TRBV6-5 with TRBJ1-1; 10 bases agree with TRBD1. In germline, CDR1 is MNHEY, CDR2 SVGAGI. Trimming at V came to 0 bases and at J to 4 bases, leaving 2 bases not matched to a gene. The CDR3 contains 15 residues. The CDR3 loop reads CASSYSWTGGTEAFF. The CDR3 DNA reads as TGTGCCAGCAGTTACTCGTGGACAGGGGGCACTGAAGCTTTCTTT.

For the CDR3, the DNA is TGCGCCAGCAGCTTGGCCCCGGGGGTGGCCTACGAGCAGTACTTC. Its translation is CASSLAPGVAYEQYF. The V call is TRBV5-1, the J call TRBJ2-7; weak D call: TRBD2 (6 bases). CDR1 is SGHRS and CDR2 is YFSETQ in the germline V gene. V lost 0 bases to trimming and J lost 2 bases, with 12 bases between them. The length of the CDR3 is 15 residues.

The V gene is TRBV28, the J gene TRBJ1-5; 7 positions agree with TRBD1. In germline, CDR1 is MDHEN, CDR2 SYDVKM. J lost 4 bases, V lost 5 bases, and 8 bases had no gene match. This CDR3 contains 15 residues. The CDR3 nucleotides read TGTGCCAGCAGTCCAGACAGGGTGGGGAATCAGCCCCAGCATTTT. Translation: CASSPDRVGNQPQHF.

Worth noting for this clone: The junction does not match germline at one end; this may be a read error. The CDR3 nucleotides read TGTGCCAGCTCACCACCAGGAGGACAGCCCCGCTTC. As protein: CASSPPGGQPRF. The V and J genes are TRBV18 and TRBJ1-2; D may be TRBD1 (6 bases). Germline CDR1 is KGHSH and CDR2 is LQKENI. This CDR3 is 12 amino acids long.

The V call is TRBV5-6, the J call TRBJ1-3; D remains unclear. The CDR3 sequence is 16 residues long. From germline, CDR1 is SGHDT and CDR2 YYEEEE. V was clipped by 2 bases and J by 3 bases, with 15 bases between them. The CDR3 sequence is CASSFGRTPLGNTIYF. The CDR3 region has the DNA TGTGCCAGCAGCTTTGGGCGGACCCCGCTTGGAAACACCATATATTTT.

CDR3 sequence reads: CASSFNGEKLFF. The CDR3 nucleotides are TGTGCCAGCAGCTTCAACGGTGAAAAACTGTTTTTT. The chain employs TRBV7-8 and TRBJ1-4; D is undetermined. Germline V gene lookup returns CDR1 SGHVS and CDR2 FQNEAQ. This CDR3 has 12 residues. With 3 bases removed from V and 7 bases from J, the gap between germline ends came to 6 bases.